These 19 T cell receptor beta chains were all obtained from the same sample, sequenced in a study of blood T cell repertoires in COVID-19. Repertoires were generated with immunoSEQ multiplex PCR, while TCRdb's copy carries only in-frame clones and drops some. This table has fewer than 30,000 clones, around 85% appearing once. Input material: peripheral blood. These TCRs come from a man aged 45-65 years with active or convalescent COVID-19.

V is TRBV7-9 and J is TRBJ1-5; D unresolved. V was cut by 5 bases and J by 6 bases, with 11 bases left in between. The CDR3 consists of 13 residues. Germline CDR1 SEHNR, CDR2 FQNEAQ (reference sequence). The CDR3 DNA reads TGTGCCAGCAGCCCGAGTGTTGGTCAGCCCCAGCATTTT. It translates to CASSPSVGQPQHF.

The chain has TRBV29-1 and TRBJ1-5; D ambiguous. V was shortened by 5 bases and J by 3 bases, with 11 bases between the two germline ends. Germline CDR1 SQVTM, CDR2 ANQGSEA. The CDR3 length is 13 residues. CDR3 nucleotides: TGCAGCGTTCTACTGGCGGACAATCAGCCCCAGCATTTT. This encodes CSVLLADNQPQHF. The full variable domain, rest sourced from reference TRBV29-1 and TRBJ1-5, is SAVISQKPSRDICQRGTSLTIQCQVDSQVTMMFWYRQQPGQSLTLIATANQGSEATYESGFVIDKFPISRPNLTFSTLTVSNMSPEDSSIYLCSVLLADNQPQHFGDGTRLSIL.

This clone was observed a single time. This sequence joins TRBV12-5 and TRBJ1-1; possibly TRBD1 for D (5 bases). Deletions cut 1 base from V and 3 bases from J, with 9 bases between. Germline CDR1 reads LGHNT; CDR2 reads FRNRAP. The length of the CDR3 is 14 residues. The CDR3 spells CASGLEGLDTEAFF. The CDR3 nucleotides read TGTGCTAGTGGTTTGGAGGGGCTAGACACTGAAGCTTTCTTT.

The gene calls are TRBV11-3 and TRBJ1-4, with TRBD1 matching over 7 bases. The CDR3 totals 15 residues. V lost 5 bases and J lost 5; bases outside the gene matches: 8. The germline gives CDR1 SGHNT, CDR2 YENEEA. The CDR3 reads CASSPTGDENEKLFF. CDR3 bases: TGTGCCAGCAGCCCCACAGGGGATGAGAATGAAAAACTGTTTTTT.

The genes are TRBV5-1 and TRBJ2-3; D is undetermined. The CDR3 is 15 residues long. Germline loops: CDR1 SGHRS, CDR2 YFSETQ. V gave up 3 bases and J gave up 3 bases, with 14 bases separating them. The CDR3 here is CASSSALPGTDTQYF. The CDR3 DNA sequence: TGCGCCAGCAGCTCCGCCCTCCCAGGTACAGATACGCAGTATTTT. The variable domain in full, completed from reference TRBV5-1 and TRBJ2-3, reads KAGVTQTPRYLIKTRGQQVTLSCSPISGHRSVSWYQQTPGQGLQFLFEYFSETQRNKGNFPGRFSGRQFSNSRSEMNVSTLELGDSALYLCASSSALPGTDTQYFGPGTRLTVL.

V and J are TRBV27 and TRBJ2-3; D perhaps matches TRBD1 (6 bases). The CDR3 contains 15 residues. Trimming shortened V by 3 bases and J by 3 bases, and 13 bases separated the two germline ends. Germline V CDR1 and CDR2: MNHEY, SMNVEV (reference sequence). Here the CDR3 DNA reads TGTGCCAGCAGTTTTTGGCCAGGGGAGACAGATACGCAGTATTTT. The encoded protein is CASSFWPGETDTQYF.

The rearrangement links TRBV5-6 to TRBJ2-7; the match to TRBD2 covers 11 bases. V shed 0 bases and J 4 bases; nucleotides not matched to a gene: 3. CDR3 length: 15 residues. Germline lookup yields CDR1 SGHDT and CDR2 YYEEEE. The CDR3 DNA sequence: TGTGCCAGCAGCTTGGCCCTAGCGGGAGGTTACGAGCAGTACTTC. Translated, it gives CASSLALAGGYEQYF.

The gene calls are TRBV5-5 and TRBJ2-7; possibly TRBD2 for D (5 bases). Trimming removed 5 bases from V and 2 bases from J, with 11 bases in between. Germline V CDR1 and CDR2: SGHKS, YYEKEE (reference sequence). The CDR3 is 13 residues long. In nucleotides, the CDR3 is TGTGCCAGCAGTCTAGCTCAAGCCTACGAGCAGTACTTC. Protein sequence: CASSLAQAYEQYF.

The CDR3 DNA is TGTGCCAGCAGCTGGGGACAGGGCCTCTATGGCTACACCTTC. Its protein is CASSWGQGLYGYTF. The chain carries TRBV14 and TRBJ1-2; TRBD1 matches at 9 bases. The CDR3 has 14 amino acids. The V gene's germline CDR1 is SGHDN and CDR2 FVKESK. Trimming at V came to 5 bases and at J to 4 bases, leaving 5 bases not matched to a gene.

The count of this clone is one. The rearrangement uses TRBV6-4 and TRBJ2-1; 10 nucleotides match TRBD2. V lost 2 bases to trimming and J lost 9 bases; unmatched junction nucleotides: 7. The CDR3 runs to 15 residues. Germline lookup yields CDR1 MRHNA and CDR2 SNTAGT. The DNA of the CDR3 is TGTGCCAGCAGTGACCTAGCGGGGGCCCTGGGTGAGCAGTTCTTC. Protein sequence: CASSDLAGALGEQFF.

This clone was detected only a few times. V is TRBV7-2 and J is TRBJ1-4; TRBD1 matches at 7 bases. The CDR3 loop spans 16 amino acids. Looked up from germline, CDR1 is SGHTA and CDR2 is FQGNSA. Trimming took 1 base from V and 2 from J; bases not matched to a gene: 4. CDR3 DNA sequence: TGTGCCAGCAGCTTAGGGGGGACAGCGACTAATGAAAAACTGTTTTTT. Translating it yields CASSLGGTATNEKLFF.

The chain carries TRBV6-1 and TRBJ1-1; TRBD1 agrees at 8 bases. The CDR3 totals 15 residues. With V trimmed by 7 bases and J by 5 bases, 12 bases remained unmatched. Germline lookup yields CDR1 MNHNS and CDR2 SASEGT. The CDR3 sequence: CASTGVTGGGTEAFF. DNA of the CDR3: TGTGCCAGCACGGGAGTCACAGGGGGAGGAACTGAAGCTTTCTTT.

The chain uses TRBV20-1 and TRBJ1-1; D call uncertain. The CDR3 is made up of 11 amino acids. Trimming removed 6 bases from V and 6 bases from J, with 11 bases in between. CDR1 and CDR2 (germline): DFQATT, SNEGSKA (reference sequence). The CDR3 region is CSAGWVAEAFF. The CDR3 DNA is TGCAGTGCCGGGTGGGTGGCTGAAGCTTTCTTT.

This chain links TRBV20-1 with TRBJ2-3, with D unresolved. Germline loops: CDR1 DFQATT, CDR2 SNEGSKA (reference sequence). The CDR3 length is 11 residues. Trimming shortened V by 5 bases and J by 2 bases, and 5 bases separated the two germline ends. DNA for the CDR3: TGCAGTGCTGGCCCCACAGATACGCAGTATTTT. Its protein is CSAGPTDTQYF.

The chain has TRBV11-3 and TRBJ2-3; tentatively, D is TRBD2 (6 bases). The V end lost 2 bases, the J end lost 4 bases, and 10 bases lay between the germline ends. Per germline, CDR1 SGHNT and CDR2 YENEEA. This CDR3 has 14 residues. The CDR3: CASSLTSLADTQYF. The CDR3 DNA is TGTGCCAGCAGCTTAACTAGCCTGGCAGATACGCAGTATTTT. Full variable domain (remainder filled in from reference TRBV11-3 and TRBJ2-3): EAGVVQSPRYKIIEKKQPVAFWCNPISGHNTLYWYLQNLGQGPELLIRYENEEAVDDSQLPKDRFSAERLKGVDSTLKIQPAELGDSAVYLCASSLTSLADTQYFGPGTRLTVL.

J is TRBJ2-5 and V is TRBV14; a weak D match, TRBD2 (6 bases). This CDR3 has 17 residues. In germline, CDR1 is SGHDN, CDR2 FVKESK. V dropped 3 bases and J dropped 5 bases, with 22 bases sitting between them. The CDR3 loop reads CASSHRLVMDLGETQYF. CDR3 nucleotide sequence: TGTGCCAGCAGCCATCGACTAGTTATGGACTTAGGGGAGACCCAGTACTTC. The entire variable domain, with the rest obtained from reference TRBV14 and TRBJ2-5, is as follows: EAGVTQFPSHSVIEKGQTVTLRCDPISGHDNLYWYRRVMGKEIKFLLHFVKESKQDESGMPNNRFLAERTGGTYSTLKVQPAELEDSGVYFCASSHRLVMDLGETQYFGPGTRLLVL.

V and J are TRBV19 and TRBJ2-1, with 7 bases that match TRBD2. CDR1 and CDR2 (germline): LNHDA, SQIVND (reference sequence). J gave up 4 bases and V 6 bases, and 15 bases lay outside the gene matches. The CDR3 runs 17 residues. CDR3 in amino acids: CASRVGGRTIGYNEQFF. In DNA, the CDR3 is TGTGCCAGTAGGGTGGGCGGGAGAACAATAGGGTACAATGAGCAGTTCTTC.

The chain carries TRBV19 and TRBJ2-1; weak D call: TRBD1 (5 bases). CDR3 length equals 12 residues. Per germline, CDR1 LNHDA and CDR2 SQIVND (reference sequence). V lost 6 bases and J lost 4, with 7 bases in between. The CDR3 sequence is CASSDRYNEQFF. CDR3 sequence (DNA): TGTGCCAGTAGCGACAGATACAATGAGCAGTTCTTC. The full variable domain, in which reference TRBV19 and TRBJ2-1 provide the parts outside the CDR3, is DGGITQSPKYLFRKEGQNVTLSCEQNLNHDAMYWYRQDPGQGLRLIYYSQIVNDFQKGDIAEGYSVSREKKESFPLTVTSAQKNPTAFYLCASSDRYNEQFFGPGTRLTVL.

The chain recombines TRBV4-1 with TRBJ2-7; 8 bases are a match to TRBD2. V shed 0 bases, J shed 10 bases, and the junction held 5 bases outside the gene matches. The CDR3 totals 13 residues. CDR1 is MGHRA, CDR2 YSYEKL, per germline. CDR3 nucleotide sequence: TGCGCCAGCAGCCAAGACCCGGGGGGGGACCAGTACTTC. This sequence encodes CASSQDPGGDQYF.